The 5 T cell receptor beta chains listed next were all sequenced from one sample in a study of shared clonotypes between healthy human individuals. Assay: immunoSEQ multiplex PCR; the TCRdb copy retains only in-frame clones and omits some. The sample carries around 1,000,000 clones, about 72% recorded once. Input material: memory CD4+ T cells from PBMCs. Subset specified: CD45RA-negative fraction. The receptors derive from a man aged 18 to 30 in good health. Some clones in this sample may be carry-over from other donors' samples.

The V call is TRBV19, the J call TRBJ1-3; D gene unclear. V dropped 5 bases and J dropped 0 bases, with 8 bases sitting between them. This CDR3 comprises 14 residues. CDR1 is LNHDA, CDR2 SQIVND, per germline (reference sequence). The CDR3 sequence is CASSPTHSGNTIYF. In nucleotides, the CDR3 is TGTGCCAGTAGTCCGACCCACTCTGGAAACACCATATATTTT.

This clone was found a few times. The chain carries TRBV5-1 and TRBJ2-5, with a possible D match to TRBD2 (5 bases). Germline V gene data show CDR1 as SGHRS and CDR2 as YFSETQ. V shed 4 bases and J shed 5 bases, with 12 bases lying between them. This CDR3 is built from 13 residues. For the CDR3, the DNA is TGCGCCAGCAGCGGAACAGCGGAGGAGACCCAGTACTTC. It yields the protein CASSGTAEETQYF.

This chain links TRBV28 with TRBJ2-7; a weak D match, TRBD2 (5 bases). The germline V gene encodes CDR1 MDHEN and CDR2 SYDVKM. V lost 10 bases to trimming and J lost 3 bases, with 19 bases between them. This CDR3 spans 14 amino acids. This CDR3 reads CATLAPGENYEQYF. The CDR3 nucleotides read TGTGCCACCCTAGCCCCTGGAGAGAACTACGAGCAGTACTTC.

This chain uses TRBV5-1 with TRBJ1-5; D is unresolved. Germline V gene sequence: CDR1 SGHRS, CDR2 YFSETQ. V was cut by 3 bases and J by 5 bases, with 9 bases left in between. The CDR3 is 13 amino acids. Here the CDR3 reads CASSWTADQPQHF. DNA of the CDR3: TGCGCCAGCAGCTGGACCGCTGATCAGCCCCAGCATTTT.

The CDR3 is CASSLAGGRLNEQFF. The CDR3 coding sequence is TGTGCCAGCAGCTTAGCAGGCGGGAGGCTCAATGAGCAGTTCTTC. V usage is TRBV7-2 and J usage is TRBJ2-1; 8 bases agree with TRBD2. CDR1 and CDR2 (germline): SGHTA, FQGNSA. CDR3 size: 15 residues. V trimming: 0 bases; J trimming: 6 bases; junction bases outside the gene matches: 4.